This T cell receptor (beta chain) was profiled in a study of Ad26.COV2.S vaccination and SARS-CoV-2 variants. Assay used: immunoSEQ multiplex PCR; TCRdb lists only in-frame clones, some missing. Altogether 380,000 or so clones are present, 83% being singletons, with the ten largest covering around 7.4%. This CDR3 comprises 16 residues. Germline V gene data show CDR1 as SGHVS and CDR2 as FNYEAQ. The trim removed 5 bases at V and 5 bases at J, leaving 6 bases unmatched. Regarding treatment: roughly 18 received Ad26.COV2.S at low or high dose, single or two shots; about 5 received placebo; per-sample allocation not given. Sampling was performed 63 days after the first vaccine or placebo injection.

This rearrangement joins TRBV7-6 to TRBJ2-1, with 13 bases matching TRBD2. This specimen was peripheral blood, taken in a trial of Ad26.COV2.S vaccine versus placebo. The TCR was taken from a person between 18 and 65 years old who received the Ad26.COV2.S COVID-19 vaccine or a placebo. CDR3: CASSPRTSGRNNEQFF. DNA of the CDR3: TGTGCCAGCAGCCCCAGGACTAGCGGGAGAAACAATGAGCAGTTCTTC.